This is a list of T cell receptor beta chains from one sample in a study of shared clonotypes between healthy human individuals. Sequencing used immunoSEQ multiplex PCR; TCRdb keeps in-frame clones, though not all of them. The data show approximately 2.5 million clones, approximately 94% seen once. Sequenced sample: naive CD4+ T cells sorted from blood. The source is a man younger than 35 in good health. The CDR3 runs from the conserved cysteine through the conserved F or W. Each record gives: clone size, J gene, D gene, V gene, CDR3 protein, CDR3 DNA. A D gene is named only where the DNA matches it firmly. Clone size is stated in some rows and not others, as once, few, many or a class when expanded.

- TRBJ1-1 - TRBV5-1 CASNMGGSNTEAFF TGCGCCAGCAACATGGGGGGTTCGAACACTGAAGCTTTCTTT
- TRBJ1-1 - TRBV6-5 CASSYSGYGEGEAFF TGTGCCAGCAGTTACTCAGGGTACGGCGAAGGGGAAGCTTTCTTT
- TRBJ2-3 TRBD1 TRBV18 CASSRPGQASTDTQYF TGTGCCAGCTCGCGCCCTGGACAGGCTAGCACAGATACGCAGTATTTT
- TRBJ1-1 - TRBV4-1 CASSQESFRARLGTEAFF TGCGCCAGCAGCCAAGAATCCTTCAGGGCTCGATTGGGGACTGAAGCTTTCTTT
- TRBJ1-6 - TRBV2 CASSVTEANSPLHF TGTGCCAGCAGTGTGACTGAGGCTAATTCACCCCTCCACTTT
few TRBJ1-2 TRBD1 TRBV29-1 CSVESGTVYGYTF TGCAGCGTTGAATCAGGGACAGTCTATGGCTACACCTTC
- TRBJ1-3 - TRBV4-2 CASSQDGGSGNTIYF TGTGCCAGCAGCCAAGATGGCGGGTCTGGAAACACCATATATTTT
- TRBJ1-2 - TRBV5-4 CASSIDPGGYGYTF TGTGCCAGCAGCATAGACCCGGGAGGATATGGCTACACCTTC
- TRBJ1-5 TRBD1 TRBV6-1 CASTHAGGGQPQHF TGTGCCAGCACCCACGCAGGGGGTGGTCAGCCCCAGCATTTT
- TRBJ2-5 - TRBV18 CASSDRRETQYF TGTGCCAGCTCCGACAGACGAGAGACCCAGTACTTC
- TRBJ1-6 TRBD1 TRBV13 CAIKGQGNSPLHF TGTGCCATCAAAGGACAGGGTAACTCACCCCTCCACTTT
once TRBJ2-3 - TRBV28 CASSPVSSTDTQYF TGTGCCAGCAGCCCTGTATCCAGCACAGATACGCAGTATTTT
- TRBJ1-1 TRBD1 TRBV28 CASSVAGRGPTEAFF TGTGCCAGCAGTGTGGCCGGGAGGGGGCCCACTGAAGCTTTCTTT
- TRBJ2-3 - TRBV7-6 CASSLRTGEADTQYF TGTGCCAGCAGCTTAAGAACAGGGGAGGCAGATACGCAGTATTTT
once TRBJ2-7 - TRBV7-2 CASSFYFREQYF TGTGCCAGCAGCTTCTATTTCCGGGAGCAGTACTTC
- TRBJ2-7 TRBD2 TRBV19 CASGGVSYEQYF TGTGCCAGCGGGGGGGTTTCATACGAGCAGTACTTC
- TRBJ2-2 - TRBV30 CAWSGDGTGELFF TGTGCCTGGAGTGGGGACGGTACCGGGGAGCTGTTTTTT
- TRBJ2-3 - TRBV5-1 CASRVEGVIDTQYF TGCGCCAGCAGGGTGGAGGGGGTGATAGATACGCAGTATTTT
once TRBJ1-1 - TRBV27 CASRPLEIKYSLMNTEAFF TGTGCCAGCAGGCCCCTCGAAATAAAGTACAGCCTCATGAACACTGAAGCTTTCTTT
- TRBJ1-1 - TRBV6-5 CASSYSNTEAFF TGTGCCAGCAGTTACTCCAACACTGAAGCTTTCTTT
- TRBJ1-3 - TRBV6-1 CASSTTDSGNTIYF TGTGCCAGCAGCACAACAGATTCCGGAAACACCATATATTTT
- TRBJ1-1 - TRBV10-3 CAISGGSGRPMNTEAFF TGTGCCATCAGTGGGGGATCAGGGAGGCCAATGAACACTGAAGCTTTCTTT
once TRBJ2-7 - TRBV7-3 CASSPGPLGEQYF TGTGCCAGCAGCCCCGGGCCCCTAGGCGAGCAGTACTTC
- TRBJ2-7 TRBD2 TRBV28 CASSSPGTSGGASYEQYF TGTGCCAGCAGTTCCCCCGGGACTAGCGGGGGGGCATCCTACGAGCAGTACTTC
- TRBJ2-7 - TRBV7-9 CASSLGYDISSYEQYF TGTGCCAGCAGCTTAGGCTACGACATCAGCTCCTACGAGCAGTACTTC
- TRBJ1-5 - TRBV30 CAWSVREAQPQHF TGTGCCTGGAGTGTTCGGGAGGCCCAGCCCCAGCATTTT
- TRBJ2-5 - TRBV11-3 CASSLGSAGPEETQYF TGTGCCAGCAGCTTAGGATCGGCAGGACCAGAGGAGACCCAGTACTTC
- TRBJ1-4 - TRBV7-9 CASSFREKLFF TGTGCCAGCAGCTTCCGAGAAAAACTGTTTTTT
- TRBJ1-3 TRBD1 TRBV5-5 CASSPQGFAYTIYF TGTGCCAGCAGCCCACAGGGGTTTGCGTACACCATATATTTT
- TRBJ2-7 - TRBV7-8 CASSLASRSYEQYF TGTGCCAGCAGCTTAGCGTCCAGGTCCTACGAGCAGTACTTC
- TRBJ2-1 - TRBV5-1 CASTEDSSSYNEQFF TGCGCCAGCACGGAGGACAGTAGCTCCTACAATGAGCAGTTCTTC
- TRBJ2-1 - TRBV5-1 CASSLDSSSYNEQFF TGCGCCAGCAGCTTAGACTCGAGCTCCTACAATGAGCAGTTCTTC
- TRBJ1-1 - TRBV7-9 CASSSLGAKGYTEAFF TGTGCCAGCAGCTCATTGGGCGCGAAGGGGTACACTGAAGCTTTCTTT
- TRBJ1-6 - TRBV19 CASRVGRAINSPLHF TGTGCCAGTAGGGTGGGACGGGCGATTAATTCACCCCTCCACTTT
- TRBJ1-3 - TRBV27 CASSSKPTGSGNTIYF TGTGCCAGCAGTTCCAAGCCTACAGGGTCTGGAAACACCATATATTTT
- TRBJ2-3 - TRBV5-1 CASSLGGGSGTDTQYF TGCGCCAGCAGCTTGGGGGGCGGGTCAGGAACAGATACGCAGTATTTT
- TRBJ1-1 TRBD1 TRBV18 CASSVGTGTNTEAFF TGTGCCAGCTCAGTCGGGACAGGGACGAACACTGAAGCTTTCTTT
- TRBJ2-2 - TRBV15 CATSRERTGELFF TGTGCCACCAGCAGGGAGCGCACCGGGGAGCTGTTTTTT
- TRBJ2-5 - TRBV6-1 CASSLSNRQETQYF TGTGCCAGCAGTCTTAGTAACCGCCAAGAGACCCAGTACTTC
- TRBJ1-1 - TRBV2 CASNEGVNEAFF TGTGCCAGCAACGAGGGGGTAAATGAAGCTTTCTTT
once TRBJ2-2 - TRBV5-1 CASSLAREWVAGELFF TGCGCCAGCAGCTTGGCCAGGGAATGGGTAGCCGGGGAGCTGTTTTTT
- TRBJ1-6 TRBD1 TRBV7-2 CASSFDRGRESPLHF TGTGCCAGCAGCTTCGACAGGGGAAGGGAATCACCCCTCCACTTT
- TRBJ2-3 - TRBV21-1 CASSKGGEGLAGVRWDTDTQYF TGTGCCAGCAGCAAAGGGGGGGAAGGACTAGCGGGAGTAAGGTGGGACACAGATACGCAGTATTTT
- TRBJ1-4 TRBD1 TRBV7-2 CASSLGETGGGSTNEKLFF TGTGCCAGCAGCTTAGGGGAGACAGGGGGCGGATCGACTAATGAAAAACTGTTTTTT
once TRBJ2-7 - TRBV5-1 CASSLENGYEQYF TGCGCCAGCAGCTTGGAGAACGGCTACGAGCAGTACTTC
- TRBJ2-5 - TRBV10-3 CAISETISGETQYF TGTGCCATCAGTGAAACGATATCAGGGGAGACCCAGTACTTC
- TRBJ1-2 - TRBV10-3 CAIRAGFLDYGYTF TGTGCCATCAGGGCAGGGTTCTTAGACTATGGCTACACCTTC
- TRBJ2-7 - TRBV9 CASSVDGSDEQYF TGTGCCAGCAGCGTAGATGGGTCGGACGAGCAGTACTTC
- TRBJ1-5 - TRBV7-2 CASSPGQNNQPQHF TGTGCCAGCAGCCCCGGTCAGAACAATCAGCCCCAGCATTTT
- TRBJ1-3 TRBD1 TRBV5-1 CASRGGAGGSGNTIYF TGCGCCAGCAGAGGGGGCGCCGGCGGCTCTGGAAACACCATATATTTT
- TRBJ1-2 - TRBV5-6 CASSLPGAGYTF TGTGCCAGCAGCTTACCCGGGGCTGGCTACACCTTC
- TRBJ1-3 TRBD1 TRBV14 CASSQGGTGGAEGNTIYF TGTGCCAGCAGCCAAGGAGGGACAGGGGGCGCAGAAGGAAACACCATATATTTT
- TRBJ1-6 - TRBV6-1 CASTLGADNSPLHF TGTGCCAGCACTCTGGGGGCGGATAATTCACCCCTCCACTTT
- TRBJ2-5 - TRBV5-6 CASRGGLETQYF TGTGCCAGCAGGGGGGGTCTAGAGACCCAGTACTTC
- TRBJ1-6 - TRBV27 CASARFGVDNSPLHF TGTGCCAGCGCCCGCTTCGGGGTTGATAATTCACCCCTCCACTTT
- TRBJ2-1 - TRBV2 CASRSTSDEQFF TGTGCCAGCAGATCCACTAGTGATGAGCAGTTCTTC
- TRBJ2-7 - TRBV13 CASSWGYEQYF TGTGCCAGCAGCTGGGGGTACGAGCAGTACTTC
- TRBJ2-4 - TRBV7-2 CASSYGTKNIQYF TGTGCCAGCAGCTACGGGACCAAAAACATTCAGTACTTC
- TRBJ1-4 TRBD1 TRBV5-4 CASSFGQGVNEKLFF TGTGCCAGCAGCTTTGGACAGGGAGTGAATGAAAAACTGTTTTTT
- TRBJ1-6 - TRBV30 CAWSGLGRLGNSPLHF TGTGCCTGGAGTGGGTTAGGGCGGTTGGGAAATTCACCCCTCCACTTT